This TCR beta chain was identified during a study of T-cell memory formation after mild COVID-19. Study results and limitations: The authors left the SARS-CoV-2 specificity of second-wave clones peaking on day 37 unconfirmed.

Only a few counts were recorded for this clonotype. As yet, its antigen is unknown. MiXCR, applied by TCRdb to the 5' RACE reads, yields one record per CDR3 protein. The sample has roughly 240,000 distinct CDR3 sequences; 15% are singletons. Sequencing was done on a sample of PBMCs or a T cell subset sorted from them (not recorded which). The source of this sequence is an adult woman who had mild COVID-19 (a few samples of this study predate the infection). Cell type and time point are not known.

In DNA form, the CDR3 reads TGCAGCGTTCAGGACGGCAATCAGCCCCAGCATTTT. This sequence encodes CSVQDGNQPQHF. This chain joins TRBV29-1 and TRBJ1-5; D is ambiguous. Deletions cut 5 bases from V and 2 bases from J, with 7 bases between. Per germline, CDR1 SQVTM and CDR2 ANQGSEA. The CDR3 is 12 amino acids.